This passage covers 18 T cell receptor beta chains from one sample sequenced in a study of T cells in Graves' hyperthyroidism and ophthalmopathy. Template material for amplifying TCR beta CDR3 regions consisted of RNA transcripts. Researchers ran a first-round RT-PCR on the TCR CDR3 using the HTBI primer set. MiXCR, applied by TCRdb to the multiplex PCR reads, yields one record per CDR3 protein. The data show roughly 290,000 distinct CDR3 sequences, approximately 13% seen once. Specimen: blood. The receptor set was obtained from a woman between 35 and 50 years old with Graves' hyperthyroidism.

Ten or more counts support this clonotype. The chain is built from TRBV7-2 and TRBJ2-1; D remains ambiguous. V lost 2 bases and J lost 4, with 9 bases in between. CDR3 length: 14 residues. Per germline, CDR1 SGHTA and CDR2 FQGNSA. CDR3 sequence reads: CASSLHASYNEQFF. The CDR3 bases are TGTGCCAGCAGCTTACATGCGTCGTACAATGAGCAGTTCTTC.

This clonotype was seen a handful of times. The rearrangement joins TRBV20-1 to TRBJ1-1; 9 bases map to TRBD1. Germline lookup yields CDR1 DFQATT and CDR2 SNEGSKA (reference sequence). V shed 2 bases and J 10 bases; nucleotides not matched to a gene: 14. The CDR3 sequence is 15 residues long. The CDR3 protein is CSARSRTGGFTSAFF. CDR3 nucleotide sequence: TGCAGTGCTAGAAGTCGAACAGGGGGCTTTACTTCAGCTTTCTTT.

The chain employs TRBV19 and TRBJ1-5; perhaps TRBD1 as D (5 bases). Trimming removed 5 bases from V and 0 bases from J, with 20 bases in between. The germline V gene has CDR1 LNHDA and CDR2 SQIVND (reference sequence). The CDR3 is 18 residues long. The CDR3 spells CASSPALTGPDSNQPQHF. The CDR3 nucleotides read TGTGCCAGTAGTCCGGCCCTCACGGGACCAGATAGCAATCAGCCCCAGCATTTT. Using reference TRBV19 and TRBJ1-5 for the parts outside the CDR3, the full variable domain is DGGITQSPKYLFRKEGQNVTLSCEQNLNHDAMYWYRQDPGQGLRLIYYSQIVNDFQKGDIAEGYSVSREKKESFPLTVTSAQKNPTAFYLCASSPALTGPDSNQPQHFGDGTRLSIL.

The gene calls are TRBV20-1 and TRBJ2-1, with 7 bases identical to TRBD2. Germline values: CDR1 DFQATT, CDR2 SNEGSKA (reference sequence). Unmatched junction bases numbered 2, after V lost 1 base and J lost 5 bases. The CDR3 sequence is 13 residues long. CDR3 in DNA: TGCAGTGCTAGAGCTAGCGGACACAATGAGCAGTTCTTC. Protein sequence: CSARASGHNEQFF.

This clonotype came up many times. The chain has TRBV20-1 and TRBJ1-5, with 7 bases identical to TRBD1. The CDR3 is made up of 14 amino acids. Germline assignment: CDR1 DFQATT and CDR2 SNEGSKA (reference sequence). J was trimmed by 0 bases and V by 3 bases; bases with no gene match: 2. In nucleotides, the CDR3 is TGCAGTGCTAGGAAGGGGGCTAGCAATCAGCCCCAGCATTTT. This sequence encodes CSARKGASNQPQHF.

At least ten counts were recorded for this clonotype. The chain couples TRBV5-1 to TRBJ2-3, with D unclear. The germline V and J ends were trimmed by 4 bases and 0 bases, with 12 bases remaining between them. The CDR3 loop spans 15 amino acids. The germline V gene encodes CDR1 SGHRS and CDR2 YFSETQ. This chain's CDR3 is CASSEGHLSTDTQYF. CDR3 coding DNA: TGCGCCAGCAGCGAAGGCCACCTAAGCACAGATACGCAGTATTTT.

The rearrangement uses TRBV19 and TRBJ2-7; D ambiguous. This CDR3 contains 13 residues. Germline V gene data show CDR1 as LNHDA and CDR2 as SQIVND (reference sequence). V was clipped by 3 bases and J by 4 bases, with 10 bases between them. The CDR3 nucleotides read TGTGCCAGTAGTATGGGTAACAGATACGAGCAGTACTTC. Protein: CASSMGNRYEQYF.

The chain has TRBV19 and TRBJ2-5, with 8 positions matching TRBD2. In germline, CDR1 is LNHDA, CDR2 SQIVND (reference sequence). V lost 6 bases to trimming and J lost 4 bases; unmatched junction nucleotides: 4. The CDR3 sequence is 13 residues long. The CDR3 here is CASSTTSGETQYF. CDR3 DNA sequence: TGTGCCAGTAGCACTACTAGCGGAGAGACCCAGTACTTC.

This clonotype was seen repeatedly, ten times or more. The rearrangement joins TRBV10-3 to TRBJ2-1, with 7 bases lining up with TRBD2. J was trimmed by 0 bases and V by 5 bases; bases with no gene match: 4. There are 15 residues in the CDR3. Germline V lookup: CDR1 ENHRY, CDR2 SYGVKD. The CDR3 reads CAISKAGPSYNEQFF. CDR3 sequence (DNA): TGTGCCATCAGTAAAGCGGGACCCTCCTACAATGAGCAGTTCTTC.

This clonotype showed up many times. The V gene is TRBV2, the J gene TRBJ1-1; perhaps TRBD1 as D (6 bases). Germline-derived CDR1 and CDR2 are SNHLY and FYNNEI. The CDR3 is 12 amino acids. V was cut by 8 bases and J by 3 bases, with 10 bases left in between. The CDR3 region is CASRQDHTEAFF. The CDR3 nucleotides read TGTGCCAGCCGACAGGATCACACTGAAGCTTTCTTT.

At least ten counts were recorded for this clonotype. The rearrangement links TRBV6-2 or TRBV6-3 to TRBJ1-5, with no clear D. The CDR3 is 15 amino acids. V was trimmed by 5 bases and J by 2 bases, leaving 13 bases between them. The germline CDR1 and CDR2 sequences are MNHEY and SVGEGT. CDR3 DNA sequence: TGTGCCAGCAGTAAGCCCCCCGTGGGCAATCAGCCCCAGCATTTT. It is translated as CASSKPPVGNQPQHF.

This clonotype occurred many times. V gene TRBV3-1 combines with J gene TRBJ1-5; D is undetermined. The germline V gene encodes CDR1 LGHDT and CDR2 YNNKEL (reference sequence). V was pared by 1 base and J by 1 base, with 2 bases between. This CDR3 region has 13 residues. The CDR3 region is CASSQASNQPQHF. The DNA for the CDR3 is TGTGCCAGCAGCCAAGCCAGCAATCAGCCCCAGCATTTT. Looking up the rest from reference TRBV3-1 and TRBJ1-5 gives the full variable domain: DTAVSQTPKYLVTQMGNDKSIKCEQNLGHDTMYWYKQDSKKFLKIMFSYNNKELIINETVPNRFSPKSPDKAHLNLHINSLELGDSAVYFCASSQASNQPQHFGDGTRLSIL.

Ten or more counts support this clonotype. The CDR3: CASSLGTGRGFGTQYF. The DNA for the CDR3 is TGTGCCAGCAGCTTAGGGACAGGGAGGGGGTTCGGGACCCAGTACTTC. The gene calls are TRBV11-3 and TRBJ2-5; TRBD1 is a possible D gene (8 bases). The ends were cut back, 1 base at V and 7 bases at J, with 19 bases in the middle. This CDR3 comprises 16 residues. Per germline, CDR1 SGHNT and CDR2 YENEEA.

Here the CDR3 DNA reads TGTGCCAGCAGCGATGAGGGGGGCGAGCAGTACTTC. Amino acid sequence: CASSDEGGEQYF. V gene TRBV9 combines with J gene TRBJ2-7, with D perhaps assigned TRBD1 or TRBD2 (6 bases each). CDR3 length: 12 amino acids. The V end was cut by 3 bases, the J end by 6 bases, with 10 bases between. Germline-derived CDR1 and CDR2 are SGDLS and YYNGEE.

The gene calls are TRBV5-4 and TRBJ2-7; D perhaps matches TRBD2 (6 bases). The CDR3 is made up of 14 amino acids. The ends were cut back, 4 bases at V and 2 bases at J, with 13 bases in the middle. Looked up from germline, CDR1 is SGHNT and CDR2 is YYREEE (reference sequence). In DNA form, the CDR3 reads TGTGCCAGCAGCCCGGGACTCGGCGCCTACGAGCAGTACTTC. Translating it yields CASSPGLGAYEQYF.

This clonotype was seen more than once but under ten times. This sequence joins TRBV19 and TRBJ2-7; 9 bases agree with TRBD1. Looked up from germline, CDR1 is LNHDA and CDR2 is SQIVND (reference sequence). This CDR3 is 14 amino acids long. Losses at the gene ends were 5 bases for V and 6 bases for J; bases not matched to a gene: 8. The CDR3 loop reads CASSLTGTGSEQYF. The DNA of the CDR3 is TGTGCCAGTAGTCTAACCGGGACAGGGAGCGAGCAGTACTTC.

This clonotype occurred a few times. The chain is built from TRBV12-3 or TRBV12-4 and TRBJ1-2, with a possible D match to TRBD1 (5 bases). V lost 7 bases and J lost 6, with 15 bases in between. This CDR3 is 13 amino acids long. The CDR3 protein is CASNGASGDGYTF. CDR3 nucleotides: TGTGCCAGCAATGGGGCCTCGGGGGATGGCTACACCTTC.

There are many counts of this clonotype. V gene TRBV5-5 combines with J gene TRBJ2-7, with D possibly being TRBD1 (6 bases). The CDR3 is made up of 13 amino acids. Germline V lookup: CDR1 SGHKS, CDR2 YYEKEE (reference sequence). V gave up 0 bases and J gave up 3 bases, with 7 bases separating them. The CDR3 nucleotides read TGTGCCAGCAGCTTGGACAGGGTCTACGAGCAGTACTTC. Its protein is CASSLDRVYEQYF.